The clone carrying this TCR beta chain appeared a few times. TCRdb ran MiXCR on the 5' RACE reads and lists one entry per CDR3 protein. The data show about 340,000 distinct CDR3 sequences, with 15% seen just once and around 20% held by the top ten. These data are taken from a study of T-cell memory formation after mild COVID-19. In the study overall: Clusters were largely donor specific.

This sequence was found in a young man who had mild COVID-19 (a few samples of this study predate the infection). Cell type and time point are not known. The source material was PBMCs or a T cell subset sorted from them (not recorded which).

CDR3 coding DNA: TGTGCCAGCAGTGAATACAAACAGGGGAGGGGTTATGGCTACACCTTC. It codes for CASSEYKQGRGYGYTF. This sequence joins TRBV25-1 and TRBJ1-2; 7 bases align to TRBD1. This CDR3 has 16 amino acids. CDR1 and CDR2 from the germline V gene are MGHDK and SYGVNS. Trimming cost V 0 bases and J 5 bases; bases outside gene matches: 9.